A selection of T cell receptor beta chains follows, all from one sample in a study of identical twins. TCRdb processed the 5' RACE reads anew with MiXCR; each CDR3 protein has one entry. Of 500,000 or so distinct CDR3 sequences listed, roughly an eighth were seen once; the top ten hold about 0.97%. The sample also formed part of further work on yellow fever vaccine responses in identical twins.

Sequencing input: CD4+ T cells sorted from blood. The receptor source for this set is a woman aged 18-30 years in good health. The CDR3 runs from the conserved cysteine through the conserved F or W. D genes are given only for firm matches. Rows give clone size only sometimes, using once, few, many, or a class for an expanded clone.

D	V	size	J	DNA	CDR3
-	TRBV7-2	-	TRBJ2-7	TGTGCCAGCAGTCGACGGGCCCACGAGCAGTACTTC	CASSRRAHEQYF
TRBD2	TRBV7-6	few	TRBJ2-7	TGTGCCAGCAGCTTAGCGGCACTAGCGGTAGGTACCTACGAGCAGTACTTC	CASSLAALAVGTYEQYF
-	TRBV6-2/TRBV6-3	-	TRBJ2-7	TGTGCCAGCAGTAACGGGCCGAACTACGAGCAGTACTTC	CASSNGPNYEQYF
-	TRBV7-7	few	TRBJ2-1	TGTGCTAGCAGTCTAGAACATAGCTCCTACAATGAGCAGTTCTTC	CASSLEHSSYNEQFF
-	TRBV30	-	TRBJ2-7	TGTGCCTGGAGTAGCGCAGGCTACGAGCAGTACTTC	CAWSSAGYEQYF
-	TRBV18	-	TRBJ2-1	TGTGCCAGCTCACCACGAGGAGTCTACAATGAGCAGTTCTTC	CASSPRGVYNEQFF
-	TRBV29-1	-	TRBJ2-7	TGCAGCGTTTCCAGGGGCTACGAGCAGTACTTC	CSVSRGYEQYF
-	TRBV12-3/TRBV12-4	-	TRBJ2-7	TGTGCCAGAGGGGTGGGGTCCTACGAGCAGTACTTC	CARGVGSYEQYF
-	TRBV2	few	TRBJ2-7	TGTGCCGGCGCGTCCCTGGGGGTAGAAGGCTCCGAGCAGTACTTC	CAGASLGVEGSEQYF
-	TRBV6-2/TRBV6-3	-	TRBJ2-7	TGTGCCAGCAGCACCGCCGGGCCTCATACCTACGAGCAGTACTTC	CASSTAGPHTYEQYF
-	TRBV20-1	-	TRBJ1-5	TGCAGTGCCCCTGAGACAGTCGGTAGCAATCAGCCCCAGCATTTT	CSAPETVGSNQPQHF
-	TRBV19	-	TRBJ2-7	TGTGCCAGTAGTATAGTCGTTGCCTACGAGCAGTACTTC	CASSIVVAYEQYF
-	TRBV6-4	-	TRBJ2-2	TGTGCCAGCAAGTGGACGGAAAACACCGGGGAGCTGTTTTTT	CASKWTENTGELFF
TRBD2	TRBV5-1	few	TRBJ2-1	TGCGCCAGCAGGACTACCGGGGGGTTCTACAATGAGCAGTTCTTC	CASRTTGGFYNEQFF
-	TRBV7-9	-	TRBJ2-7	TGTGCCAGCAGCTTAGCAGGGAGGACATCCTACGAGCAGTACTTC	CASSLAGRTSYEQYF
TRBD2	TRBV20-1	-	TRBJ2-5	TGCAGTGCGAAAAGCCCATCTAGCGGGAGTATGGAGACCCAGTACTTC	CSAKSPSSGSMETQYF